This T cell receptor beta chain was obtained from a study of T-cell memory formation after mild COVID-19. Study overall: Among the donors, TCR clusters were largely specific to each donor.

The V and J ends lost 2 bases and 1 base respectively, with 18 bases between them. This CDR3 region has 18 residues. Germline lookup yields CDR1 SGHTA and CDR2 FQGNSA. Overall study results and limits: The SARS-CoV-2 specificity of second-wave clones reaching peak at day 37 remained unverified. Cross-reactive memory seemingly joined, as some responding clones were found in pre-infection memory. The CD4+ clones that contracted clustered mainly within CM and EM, and the CD8+ clones concentrated in EMRA.

One entry per CDR3 protein, called by TCRdb with MiXCR from the 5' RACE reads. The sample carries a few hundred thousand distinct CDR3 sequences, roughly 21% recorded once. This clonotype appeared a few times. Its matching antigen is unknown. Sample: PBMCs or a T cell subset sorted from them (not recorded which). This TCR was recovered from an adult woman who had mild COVID-19 (a few samples of this study predate the infection). Cell type and time point are not known. V gene TRBV7-2 combines with J gene TRBJ2-4; no firm D call. CDR3 sequence (DNA): TGTGCCAGCAGCTTATATAGGGCCAGCCGTAGGGCCAAAAACATTCAGTACTTC. It codes for CASSLYRASRRAKNIQYF.